This is a list of T cell receptor beta chains from one sample in a study of T cell repertoires in cytomegalovirus infection. TCRdb called the reads again in MiXCR, with one record for every CDR3 protein. The data contain 250,000 or so distinct CDR3 sequences, about 18% of them singletons. The material sequenced was CD8+ T cells from PBMCs. Every receptor here comes from a human donor in good health (CMV status not recorded). Some clones in this sample may be carry-over from other donors' samples. CDR3s include the opening cysteine and the closing phenylalanine or tryptophan. Each record gives: CDR3 protein, V gene, J gene.

CDR3aa: CASSLAAPTGNYGYTF
v_gene: TRBV7-2
j_gene: TRBJ1-2

CDR3aa: CASSPKGGVGNQPQHF
v_gene: TRBV5-5
j_gene: TRBJ1-5

CDR3aa: CAISESASGASTDTQYF
v_gene: TRBV10-3
j_gene: TRBJ2-3

CDR3aa: CASSAGSAPTEAFF
v_gene: TRBV7-6
j_gene: TRBJ1-1

CDR3aa: CASSPQDYEQYF
v_gene: TRBV12-3/TRBV12-4
j_gene: TRBJ2-7

CDR3aa: CASRTRSIRGDLAKNIQYF
v_gene: TRBV6-2/TRBV6-3
j_gene: TRBJ2-4

CDR3aa: CASSSPAVRYGYTF
v_gene: TRBV12-3/TRBV12-4
j_gene: TRBJ1-2

CDR3aa: CASSQETGGGYEQYF
v_gene: TRBV13
j_gene: TRBJ2-7

CDR3aa: CASSLMRFNTEAFF
v_gene: TRBV27
j_gene: TRBJ1-1

CDR3aa: CASSFSPSGGRETQYF
v_gene: TRBV12-3/TRBV12-4
j_gene: TRBJ2-5

CDR3aa: CASSELWTPEGEKLFF
v_gene: TRBV6-1
j_gene: TRBJ1-4

CDR3aa: CAISDLASAHYNEQFF
v_gene: TRBV10-3
j_gene: TRBJ2-1

CDR3aa: CASSLSSGRGGYNEQFF
v_gene: TRBV28
j_gene: TRBJ2-1

CDR3aa: CASSLARPTDTDTQYF
v_gene: TRBV11-2
j_gene: TRBJ2-3

CDR3aa: CASSLYREINQPQHF
v_gene: TRBV27
j_gene: TRBJ1-5

CDR3aa: CASRPGTSGGELFF
v_gene: TRBV28
j_gene: TRBJ2-2

CDR3aa: CASSATGWITGELFF
v_gene: TRBV7-9
j_gene: TRBJ2-2

CDR3aa: CASSLNRVLGMNTEAFF
v_gene: TRBV7-2
j_gene: TRBJ1-1

CDR3aa: CASSFRAGGPYNEQFF
v_gene: TRBV12-3/TRBV12-4
j_gene: TRBJ2-1

CDR3aa: CASSRYYGDPLDEQFF
v_gene: TRBV11-3
j_gene: TRBJ2-1

CDR3aa: CSVEVLGGHIQYF
v_gene: TRBV29-1
j_gene: TRBJ2-4

CDR3aa: CASSEAWGFNEQYF
v_gene: TRBV2
j_gene: TRBJ2-7

CDR3aa: CASSVGSYEQYF
v_gene: TRBV11-2
j_gene: TRBJ2-7

CDR3aa: CASSHPGRTNYGYTF
v_gene: TRBV5-5
j_gene: TRBJ1-2

CDR3aa: CASSQEIVTGVTPNTGELFF
v_gene: TRBV14
j_gene: TRBJ2-2

CDR3aa: CASSYTGSGETQYF
v_gene: TRBV6-5
j_gene: TRBJ2-5

CDR3aa: CASSSPGTGWFEAFF
v_gene: TRBV5-4
j_gene: TRBJ1-1

CDR3aa: CASSSTAIGVAKNIQYF
v_gene: TRBV7-8
j_gene: TRBJ2-4

CDR3aa: CSSSYLAGDGSYNEQFF
v_gene: TRBV6-2/TRBV6-3
j_gene: TRBJ2-1

CDR3aa: CASSLNRGEYNEQFF
v_gene: TRBV5-1
j_gene: TRBJ2-1

CDR3aa: CASSFDRYSGNTIYF
v_gene: TRBV5-4
j_gene: TRBJ1-3

CDR3aa: CASSVGPTSPYEQYF
v_gene: TRBV9
j_gene: TRBJ2-7

CDR3aa: CASTLPGGDEQFF
v_gene: TRBV5-5
j_gene: TRBJ2-1

CDR3aa: CASSYGGSYNGQFF
v_gene: TRBV6-2/TRBV6-3
j_gene: TRBJ2-1

CDR3aa: CASSFGRRSSYNEQFF
v_gene: TRBV5-1
j_gene: TRBJ2-1

CDR3aa: CASSQLKDPGFYGYTF
v_gene: TRBV4-3
j_gene: TRBJ1-2